Each of the 22 T cell receptor beta chains below was sequenced from the same sample in a study of Ad26.COV2.S vaccination and SARS-CoV-2 variants. The treatment: some 20 received Ad26.COV2.S at low or high dose, single or two shots; several received placebo; per-sample allocation not given. The samples were gathered on day 63 after the first injection of vaccine or placebo. Assay used: immunoSEQ multiplex PCR; TCRdb lists only in-frame clones, some missing. Of about 350,000 clones in the sample, around 84% were seen once. The sequences come from peripheral blood, collected in a trial of Ad26.COV2.S vaccine versus placebo. Every receptor here comes from a person aged 18-60 years who received the Ad26.COV2.S COVID-19 vaccine or a placebo.

J is TRBJ2-1 and V is TRBV7-9; D gene unclear. The CDR3 extends over 13 amino acids. Germline V gives CDR1 SEHNR, CDR2 FQNEAQ (reference sequence). V lost 0 bases and J 10 bases, leaving 10 bases between the germline ends. CDR3 residues: CASSLADWQEQFF. CDR3 in DNA: TGTGCCAGCAGCTTAGCCGACTGGCAGGAGCAGTTCTTC.

Details on this clone: The identical CDR3 is also encoded by other nucleotide sequences in the sample. The CDR3 reads CASSLASYNEQFF. CDR3 DNA sequence: TGTGCCAGCAGTCTGGCTTCCTACAATGAGCAGTTCTTC. The V gene is TRBV27, the J gene TRBJ2-1; D is undetermined. CDR3 length equals 13 residues. V was trimmed by 5 bases and J by 1 base, leaving 6 bases between them. CDR1 is MNHEY, CDR2 SMNVEV, per germline (reference sequence).

This sequence joins TRBV7-2 and TRBJ2-2; weak D call: TRBD2 (7 bases). CDR1 SGHTA and CDR2 FQGNSA come from the germline V gene. The CDR3 contains 15 residues. V lost 7 bases to trimming and J lost 2 bases, with 14 bases between them. CDR3 nucleotides: TGTGCCAGCAACCAAGCGGGGACAAACACCGGGGAGCTGTTTTTT. It specifies CASNQAGTNTGELFF.

This chain uses TRBV7-6 with TRBJ2-1; no definite D call. V lost 0 bases and J lost 6, with 12 bases in between. Per germline, CDR1 SGHVS and CDR2 FNYEAQ. The CDR3 is made up of 15 amino acids. Here the CDR3 reads CASSLARPVFNEQFF. The CDR3 DNA is TGTGCCAGCAGCTTAGCGAGGCCAGTTTTCAATGAGCAGTTCTTC.

The V and J genes are TRBV7-6 and TRBJ2-1, with D perhaps being TRBD1 or TRBD2 (5 bases each). Germline V lookup: CDR1 SGHVS, CDR2 FNYEAQ. The CDR3 is 15 residues long. V was shortened by 6 bases and J by 0 bases, with 12 bases between the two germline ends. The chain's CDR3 is CASSRGGSSYNEQFF. The CDR3 DNA reads as TGTGCCAGCAGTCGTGGGGGTAGCTCCTACAATGAGCAGTTCTTC.

The rearrangement uses TRBV7-8 and TRBJ2-5; a weak D match, TRBD1 (6 bases). V shed 1 base and J shed 3 bases, with 12 bases lying between them. Germline V gene data show CDR1 as SGHVS and CDR2 as FQNEAQ. The CDR3 has 15 amino acids. CDR3 nucleotide sequence: TGTGCCAGCAGCTTAGATCGACAGGTTGAAGAGACCCAGTACTTC. Translated, it gives CASSLDRQVEETQYF.

The gene calls are TRBV20-1 and TRBJ1-2, with a possible D match to TRBD1 (5 bases). The CDR3 covers 14 residues. Germline V gene sequence: CDR1 DFQATT, CDR2 SNEGSKA (reference sequence). V was shortened by 3 bases and J by 3 bases, with 14 bases between the two germline ends. The CDR3 protein is CSASGWGRDYGYTF. CDR3 bases: TGCAGTGCTAGTGGGTGGGGCAGGGACTATGGCTACACCTTC.

This clone was seen a single time. V usage is TRBV28 and J usage is TRBJ2-1; D gene ambiguous. This CDR3 is built from 13 residues. Germline assignment: CDR1 MDHEN and CDR2 SYDVKM. V dropped 3 bases and J dropped 6 bases, with 9 bases sitting between them. As DNA, the CDR3 is TGTGCCAGCAGTTTGAGTACCCCCAATGAGCAGTTCTTC. This sequence encodes CASSLSTPNEQFF. Filled out from reference TRBV28 and TRBJ2-1, the complete variable domain reads DVKVTQSSRYLVKRTGEKVFLECVQDMDHENMFWYRQDPGLGLRLIYFSYDVKMKEKGDIPEGYSVSREKKERFSLILESASTNQTSMYLCASSLSTPNEQFFGPGTRLTVL.

V gene TRBV11-2 combines with J gene TRBJ2-3; D is unclear. Per the germline V gene, CDR1 is SGHAT and CDR2 is FQNNGV. V was pared by 3 bases and J by 2 bases, with 21 bases between. CDR3 size: 18 residues. The CDR3, as DNA: TGTGCCAGCAGCTTCCCTTGGGCGACACGCCGACACACAGATACGCAGTATTTT. This gives the protein CASSFPWATRRHTDTQYF.

The rearrangement links TRBV21-1 to TRBJ2-7; the D segment call TRBD2 is taken from the table without a DNA check. TRBV21-1 is a pseudogene segment. The CDR3 is 14 amino acids. The DNA of the CDR3 is TGTGCCAGCAGGGCGTCCCTAGCGGGATACGAGCAGTACTTC. Its translation: CASRASLAGYEQYF.

The count of this clone is one. The J gene is TRBJ2-7, the V gene TRBV5-8, with TRBD1 as a possible D gene (7 bases). This CDR3 spans 16 amino acids. Germline V gene lookup returns CDR1 SGHTS and CDR2 YDEGEE. Trimming took off 2 bases at V and 2 bases at J, with 17 bases between the two ends. The CDR3 sequence is CASSLFGSRGAYEQYF. Written as DNA, the CDR3 is TGTGCCAGCAGCTTATTCGGGTCCAGGGGGGCCTACGAGCAGTACTTC.

This clone was seen a single time. The J gene is TRBJ2-2, the V gene TRBV29-1, with D maybe TRBD1 (6 bases). Per germline, CDR1 SQVTM and CDR2 ANQGSEA. V dropped 3 bases and J dropped 5 bases, with 13 bases sitting between them. There are 14 residues in the CDR3. CDR3 residues: CSVEARGRTGELFF. The CDR3 DNA is TGCAGCGTTGAGGCCAGGGGTCGTACCGGGGAGCTGTTTTTT.

V usage is TRBV5-1 and J usage is TRBJ2-3; possible D gene TRBD2, 6 bases. The CDR3 totals 11 residues. Germline assignment: CDR1 SGHRS and CDR2 YFSETQ. V was shortened by 6 bases and J by 6 bases, with 8 bases between the two germline ends. The CDR3 spells CASMLADTQYF. CDR3 nucleotide sequence: TGCGCCAGCATGCTAGCGGATACGCAGTATTTT.

As DNA, the CDR3 is TGTGCCAGCAGTGTCGGGACCAAAAGCTCTGGAAACACCATATATTTT. This gives the protein CASSVGTKSSGNTIYF. This chain joins TRBV2 and TRBJ1-3, with D possibly being TRBD1 (5 bases). The CDR3 is 16 amino acids. Per germline, CDR1 SNHLY and CDR2 FYNNEI. V lost 4 bases and J 0 bases, leaving 13 bases between the germline ends.

CDR3 protein: CASSPTGLWAEQFF. CDR3 DNA: TGTGCCAGCAGCCCTACAGGGTTATGGGCTGAGCAGTTCTTC. The rearrangement uses TRBV25-1 and TRBJ2-1; possible D gene TRBD1, 6 bases. Looked up from germline, CDR1 is MGHDK and CDR2 is SYGVNS. Trimming pared 6 bases from V and 9 bases from J, leaving 18 bases between. The CDR3 runs to 14 residues.

This clone was counted once. In DNA, the CDR3 is TGTGCCAGCAGTCCTCTCAGGGACTCTGGGGCCAACGTCCTGACTTTC. Translated: CASSPLRDSGANVLTF. The chain combines TRBV28 with TRBJ2-6; D possibly corresponds to TRBD1 (5 bases). The CDR3 consists of 16 residues. Germline CDR1 and CDR2: MDHEN and SYDVKM. The V gene lost 5 bases and the J gene lost 0 bases, with 11 bases spanning the gap.

This chain's CDR3 is CASSTPATSNNEQFF. DNA of the CDR3: TGTGCCAGCAGCACACCGGCTACCTCTAACAATGAGCAGTTCTTC. V is TRBV5-4 and J is TRBJ2-1; no definite D call. V was clipped by 4 bases and J by 5 bases, with 16 bases between them. This CDR3 contains 15 residues. Germline V gene sequence: CDR1 SGHNT, CDR2 YYREEE (reference sequence).

The chain is built from TRBV28 and TRBJ2-7; no clear D gene. The V gene lost 6 bases and the J gene lost 4 bases, with 13 bases spanning the gap. The CDR3 has 13 amino acids. CDR1 is MDHEN and CDR2 is SYDVKM in the germline V gene. The CDR3 sequence: CASSRRQAYEQYF. CDR3 in DNA: TGTGCCAGCAGCCGACGGCAGGCGTACGAGCAGTACTTC.

This chain connects TRBV10-2 to TRBJ2-7; D is perhaps TRBD1 (7 bases). CDR1 and CDR2 from the germline V gene are WSHSY and SAAADI. The CDR3 spans 14 residues. V was trimmed by 2 bases and J by 4 bases, leaving 12 bases between them. CDR3 DNA: TGCGCCAGCAGTGAGGACAGGGACTTGTACGAGCAGTACTTC. Translation gives CASSEDRDLYEQYF.

The sample holds one count of this clone. The chain uses TRBV6-6 and TRBJ1-2; possible D gene TRBD1, 5 bases. Germline loops: CDR1 MNHNY, CDR2 SVGAGI (reference sequence). The CDR3 sequence is 15 residues long. Trimming took 0 bases from V and 2 from J, leaving 10 bases between them. The CDR3 spells CASSYSVQGNYGYTF. In DNA form, the CDR3 reads TGTGCCAGCAGTTACTCTGTCCAGGGCAACTATGGCTACACCTTC.

The chain carries TRBV25-1 and TRBJ2-6, with D uncertain. V lost 3 bases to trimming and J lost 0 bases, with 9 bases between them. Germline V gene lookup returns CDR1 MGHDK and CDR2 SYGVNS. The CDR3 totals 16 residues. The CDR3 is CASSEAGASGANVLTF. The CDR3 DNA sequence: TGTGCCAGCAGTGAGGCAGGAGCCTCTGGGGCCAACGTCCTGACTTTC.

CDR3 region: CATRRGNTEAFF. The CDR3, as DNA: TGTGCCACCAGGAGGGGCAACACTGAAGCTTTCTTT. The gene calls are TRBV24-1 and TRBJ1-1; tentatively, D is TRBD1 (5 bases). The germline gives CDR1 KGHDR, CDR2 SFDVKD. V was clipped by 7 bases and J by 2 bases, with 7 bases between them. The CDR3 has 12 amino acids.